This TCR beta chain emerged from a study of blood T cells in healthy people across ages. Findings and limits, study-wide: Naive CD4+ cells and diversity were both higher in long-lived donors than in aged donors. Among T cells, TCR beta diversity per million cells dropped roughly linearly as age rose.

As concerns this clonotype: Its cognate antigen is unknown.

This CDR3 has 17 amino acids. Germline V CDR1 and CDR2: MDHEN, SYDVKM. V lost 3 bases, J lost 0 bases, and 8 bases stayed unmatched. Every donor gave about 9 milliliters of peripheral blood. Every sample had a minimum of 7 million PBMCs isolated. A second 7 to 11 cycle PCR used barcoded and J-beta primers. TCRdb called the 5' RACE reads again in MiXCR, with one record for every CDR3 protein. The table records under 2,000,000 distinct CDR3 sequences, approximately 50% of them present only once. This receptor was taken from a woman between 40 and 55 years old in good health. This sequence joins TRBV28 and TRBJ2-7; TRBD2 matches at 10 bases. Sequencing was carried out using blood. The CDR3 spells CASSFPSGGLFSYEQYF. In nucleotides, the CDR3 is TGTGCCAGCAGTTTCCCTAGCGGGGGACTCTTCTCCTACGAGCAGTACTTC.